The text below deals with one T cell receptor (beta chain). Germline CDR1 SGHDN, CDR2 FVKESK. The length of the CDR3 is 15 residues. This specimen belongs to a study of blood T cells in healthy people across ages. A J-beta primer mix and a sample-barcoded 5' primer were used in a second PCR of roughly 6 to 12 cycles. MiXCR, applied by TCRdb to the 5' RACE reads, yields one record per CDR3 protein. The sample comprises about 1.4 million distinct CDR3 sequences, approximately 59% of which are singletons, and 5.5% to 8% rests with the top ten. Sequenced input: blood. The chain recombines TRBV14 with TRBJ2-7; the match to TRBD1 covers 7 bases. The tail of the sequence fits TRBJ2-5 better, so the J call may be wrong. The receptor's source is a man between 18 and 35 years old in good health. The chain's CDR3 is CASSQRQGLQETQYF. CDR3 nucleotide sequence: TGTGCCAGCAGCCAAAGACAGGGCCTACAAGAGACCCAGTACTTC.